A selection of T cell receptor beta chains follows, all from one sample in a study of cytomegalovirus exposure and HLA in healthy donors. Repertoires were generated with immunoSEQ multiplex PCR, while TCRdb's copy carries only in-frame clones and drops some. The sample consists of roughly 160,000 clones, about 80% of them appearing once. Material: PBMCs. These receptors were taken from a man younger than 35 in good health and CMV-seropositive. The CDR3 runs from the conserved cysteine through the conserved F or W. Each record gives: D gene, V gene, J gene, clone size, CDR3 DNA, CDR3 protein. The D gene is left open where the match is weak. The listing skips clone size in some rows; elsewhere it reads once, few, many or a size class.

d_call: TRBD1; v_call: TRBV15; j_call: TRBJ1-6; clone_size: NA; cdr3_nt: TGTGCCACCAGCAGAGTTAGGGGACAGGTCAATTCACCCCTCCACTTT; cdr3_aa: CATSRVRGQVNSPLHF
d_call: TRBD2; v_call: TRBV19; j_call: TRBJ2-1; clone_size: NA; cdr3_nt: TGTGCCAGTAGCCCCCAGGGCCTAGCGGGAATTGAGCAGTTCTTC; cdr3_aa: CASSPQGLAGIEQFF
d_call: NA; v_call: TRBV6-5; j_call: TRBJ1-1; clone_size: NA; cdr3_nt: TGTGCCAGCAGTTACGGTTTTGGACTTGGGGGGATGTCAGCTTTCTTT; cdr3_aa: CASSYGFGLGGMSAFF
d_call: TRBD1; v_call: TRBV4-2; j_call: TRBJ1-5; clone_size: NA; cdr3_nt: TGTGCCAGCAGCCATGGGACAGGTCGGAATCAGCCCCAGCATTTT; cdr3_aa: CASSHGTGRNQPQHF
d_call: TRBD2; v_call: TRBV25-1; j_call: TRBJ2-7; clone_size: NA; cdr3_nt: TGTGCCAGCAAGGGGTCTTTGGGCGGGACTAGCGGCCTCTACGAGCAGTACTTC; cdr3_aa: CASKGSLGGTSGLYEQYF
d_call: NA; v_call: TRBV15; j_call: TRBJ2-5; clone_size: NA; cdr3_nt: TGTGCCACCAGCAGAGGGCGGGGTCGCGCCCAAGAGACCCAGTACTTC; cdr3_aa: CATSRGRGRAQETQYF
d_call: NA; v_call: TRBV10-3; j_call: TRBJ1-6; clone_size: NA; cdr3_nt: TGTGCCATCAGTGAAAGGCCAGGCTATAATTCACCCCTCCACTTT; cdr3_aa: CAISERPGYNSPLHF
d_call: TRBD1; v_call: TRBV27; j_call: TRBJ1-5; clone_size: NA; cdr3_nt: TGTGCCAGCAGCCACAGGGGTATCAATCAGCCCCAGCATTTT; cdr3_aa: CASSHRGINQPQHF
d_call: NA; v_call: TRBV9; j_call: TRBJ2-5; clone_size: NA; cdr3_nt: TGTGCCAGCAGCGTAGGGGTGGAGCAAGAGACCCAGTACTTC; cdr3_aa: CASSVGVEQETQYF
d_call: TRBD1; v_call: TRBV5-4; j_call: TRBJ2-7; clone_size: NA; cdr3_nt: TGTGCCAGCAGCTTGGCAGGGGGCAGGTACGAGCAGTACTTC; cdr3_aa: CASSLAGGRYEQYF
d_call: TRBD1; v_call: TRBV9; j_call: TRBJ2-1; clone_size: NA; cdr3_nt: TGTGCCAGCAGCCCCGGACAGGGCTCCTACAATGAGCAGTTCTTC; cdr3_aa: CASSPGQGSYNEQFF
d_call: TRBD2; v_call: TRBV9; j_call: TRBJ2-3; clone_size: NA; cdr3_nt: TGTGCCAGCAGCGAAGGCGGGAGGGCCACAGATACGCAGTATTTT; cdr3_aa: CASSEGGRATDTQYF
d_call: TRBD2; v_call: TRBV19; j_call: TRBJ2-2; clone_size: NA; cdr3_nt: TGTGCCAGTAGTAGAGGAGGCCAGCGGGGGACCGGGGAGCTGTTTTTT; cdr3_aa: CASSRGGQRGTGELFF
d_call: TRBD1; v_call: TRBV4-3; j_call: TRBJ1-1; clone_size: NA; cdr3_nt: TGCGCCAGCAGCCAGGACAGGGTGAGGCCTTTCTTT; cdr3_aa: CASSQDRVRPFF
d_call: NA; v_call: TRBV5-1; j_call: TRBJ1-5; clone_size: NA; cdr3_nt: TGCGCCAGCAGCTTGGAAGGCTCAGGCGACAATCAGCCCCAGCATTTT; cdr3_aa: CASSLEGSGDNQPQHF
d_call: TRBD2; v_call: TRBV4-1; j_call: TRBJ2-7; clone_size: NA; cdr3_nt: TGCGCCAGCAGCCAGGGGGGACTAGCGGGGGGGAGCTCCTACGAGCAGTACTTC; cdr3_aa: CASSQGGLAGGSSYEQYF
d_call: NA; v_call: TRBV19; j_call: TRBJ1-5; clone_size: NA; cdr3_nt: TGTGCCAGTAGTATCACAGATTATAGCAATCAGCCCCAGCATTTT; cdr3_aa: CASSITDYSNQPQHF
d_call: NA; v_call: TRBV7-9; j_call: TRBJ1-3; clone_size: NA; cdr3_nt: TGTGCCAGCAGCTTAGCTTGGGGCAGGACCTCTGGGAGAAACACCATATATTTT; cdr3_aa: CASSLAWGRTSGRNTIYF
d_call: TRBD1; v_call: TRBV7-2; j_call: TRBJ2-4; clone_size: NA; cdr3_nt: TGTGCCAGCAGCTCCCAGGGGGTAGCCAAAAACATTCAGTACTTC; cdr3_aa: CASSSQGVAKNIQYF
d_call: NA; v_call: TRBV13; j_call: TRBJ1-2; clone_size: NA; cdr3_nt: TGTGCCAGCAGTGCGTCGGGATACTATGGCTACACCTTC; cdr3_aa: CASSASGYYGYTF
d_call: TRBD2; v_call: TRBV5-1; j_call: TRBJ2-3; clone_size: NA; cdr3_nt: TGCGCCAGCAGCTGGGGACTAGCGGGAGAAAATACGCAGTATTTT; cdr3_aa: CASSWGLAGENTQYF
d_call: NA; v_call: TRBV4-1; j_call: TRBJ1-5; clone_size: NA; cdr3_nt: TGCGCCAGCAGCCAAGAGCACCGAGGCAATCAGCCCCAGCATTTT; cdr3_aa: CASSQEHRGNQPQHF
d_call: NA; v_call: TRBV5-1; j_call: TRBJ1-1; clone_size: once; cdr3_nt: TGCGCCAGCAGCTTGACAGGGCAGAACACTGAAGCTTTCTTT; cdr3_aa: CASSLTGQNTEAFF
d_call: TRBD2; v_call: TRBV4-1; j_call: TRBJ2-5; clone_size: NA; cdr3_nt: TGCGCCAGCAGCCAAGAAAAGACTAGCGGGGGGGAAGAGACCCAGTACTTC; cdr3_aa: CASSQEKTSGGEETQYF
d_call: NA; v_call: TRBV6-5; j_call: TRBJ1-4; clone_size: NA; cdr3_nt: TGTGCCAGCAGAGCCCCGGGACTCCGTGAAAAACTGTTTTTT; cdr3_aa: CASRAPGLREKLFF
d_call: NA; v_call: TRBV21-1; j_call: TRBJ2-5; clone_size: few; cdr3_nt: TGTGCCAGCAGCACGAAGGCGAATGGAACCCCGGACAAGGAGACCCAGTACTTC; cdr3_aa: CASSTKANGTPDKETQYF
d_call: NA; v_call: TRBV6-1; j_call: TRBJ2-7; clone_size: few; cdr3_nt: TGTGCCAGCAGTGACAGGACTACCTACGAGCAGTACTTC; cdr3_aa: CASSDRTTYEQYF
d_call: NA; v_call: TRBV6-1; j_call: TRBJ1-5; clone_size: once; cdr3_nt: TGTGCCAGCAGTGAACGGTCGCAGCCCCAGCATTTT; cdr3_aa: CASSERSQPQHF
d_call: NA; v_call: TRBV5-1; j_call: TRBJ1-1; clone_size: NA; cdr3_nt: TGCGCCAGCAGCTTGAGTAGTCTCGCGAACACTGAAGCTTTCTTT; cdr3_aa: CASSLSSLANTEAFF
d_call: TRBD2; v_call: TRBV29-1; j_call: TRBJ2-7; clone_size: NA; cdr3_nt: TGCAGCGTTCCGACAGACGCTAGCGGGAGCTACGAGCAGTACTTC; cdr3_aa: CSVPTDASGSYEQYF
d_call: NA; v_call: TRBV5-4; j_call: TRBJ2-2; clone_size: NA; cdr3_nt: TGTGCCAGCAGCTTGGAGAAAGGGTTGGGGGGAGGCGACACCGGGGAGCTGTTTTTT; cdr3_aa: CASSLEKGLGGGDTGELFF
d_call: NA; v_call: TRBV5-6; j_call: TRBJ1-2; clone_size: NA; cdr3_nt: TGTGCCAGCAGCTTGGGGGCAGGTTCTTTCTATGGCTACACCTTC; cdr3_aa: CASSLGAGSFYGYTF
d_call: NA; v_call: TRBV30; j_call: TRBJ2-6; clone_size: NA; cdr3_nt: TGTGCCTGGACGACTTTCTCTGGGGCCAACGGCCTGACTTTC; cdr3_aa: CAWTTFSGANGLTF
d_call: NA; v_call: TRBV6-1; j_call: TRBJ1-2; clone_size: NA; cdr3_nt: TGTGCCAGCAGTGAAACAGGGATCTATGGCTACACCTTC; cdr3_aa: CASSETGIYGYTF
d_call: NA; v_call: TRBV6-5; j_call: TRBJ1-2; clone_size: few; cdr3_nt: TGTGCCAGCACACAAGGATTAAGAGGCGACTATGGCTACACCTTC; cdr3_aa: CASTQGLRGDYGYTF
d_call: NA; v_call: TRBV14; j_call: TRBJ1-1; clone_size: NA; cdr3_nt: TGTGCCAGCAGCCCCCAGTTGAACACTGAAGCTTTCTTT; cdr3_aa: CASSPQLNTEAFF
d_call: NA; v_call: TRBV11-2; j_call: TRBJ2-3; clone_size: few; cdr3_nt: TGTGCCAGCAGCTTAGAGGGAGCGGTGGCGGAATATACGCAGTATTTT; cdr3_aa: CASSLEGAVAEYTQYF
d_call: NA; v_call: TRBV4-3; j_call: TRBJ1-6; clone_size: NA; cdr3_nt: TGCGCCAGCAGACGGGACTCCAATTCACCCCTCCACTTT; cdr3_aa: CASRRDSNSPLHF
d_call: TRBD1; v_call: TRBV4-2; j_call: TRBJ1-6; clone_size: NA; cdr3_nt: TGTGCCAGCAGCCAAGCCACAGGGGCGGCCTATAATTCACCCCTCCACTTT; cdr3_aa: CASSQATGAAYNSPLHF
d_call: TRBD2; v_call: TRBV9; j_call: TRBJ2-1; clone_size: NA; cdr3_nt: TGTGCCAGCAGCGGAATAATCACTAGCGGGCGGAGTCATGAGCAGTTCTTC; cdr3_aa: CASSGIITSGRSHEQFF
d_call: NA; v_call: TRBV5-4; j_call: TRBJ2-6; clone_size: NA; cdr3_nt: TGTGCCAGCAGCTCAGACATTAACTCTGGGGCCAACGTCCTGACTTTC; cdr3_aa: CASSSDINSGANVLTF
d_call: NA; v_call: TRBV11-2; j_call: TRBJ1-2; clone_size: NA; cdr3_nt: TGTGCCAGCAGCTTGCAGGGAACACAGATTGATGGCTACACCTTC; cdr3_aa: CASSLQGTQIDGYTF
d_call: NA; v_call: TRBV27; j_call: TRBJ2-7; clone_size: NA; cdr3_nt: TGTGCCAGCAGTTTGACCCGGGGCTCCTACGAGCAGTACTTC; cdr3_aa: CASSLTRGSYEQYF
d_call: NA; v_call: TRBV19; j_call: TRBJ1-2; clone_size: NA; cdr3_nt: TGTGCCAGTAGTATGGCGGGGTACTATGGCTACACCTTC; cdr3_aa: CASSMAGYYGYTF
d_call: NA; v_call: TRBV11-2; j_call: TRBJ1-2; clone_size: few; cdr3_nt: TGTGCCAGCAGCATACAGGGCTTTGGTGGCTACACCTTC; cdr3_aa: CASSIQGFGGYTF
d_call: TRBD1; v_call: TRBV27; j_call: TRBJ1-1; clone_size: NA; cdr3_nt: TGTGCCAGCAGTCCCTGGAGACAGGGCACTGAAGCTTTCTTT; cdr3_aa: CASSPWRQGTEAFF
d_call: NA; v_call: TRBV5-1; j_call: TRBJ2-3; clone_size: NA; cdr3_nt: TGCGCCAGCAGCTTGTCCCGGTTGGCAGATACGCAGTATTTT; cdr3_aa: CASSLSRLADTQYF
d_call: TRBD1; v_call: TRBV9; j_call: TRBJ1-1; clone_size: NA; cdr3_nt: TGTGCCAGCAGCGAGACAGGGGGCGGCACTGAAGCTTTCTTT; cdr3_aa: CASSETGGGTEAFF
d_call: TRBD1; v_call: TRBV20-1; j_call: TRBJ1-2; clone_size: NA; cdr3_nt: TGCAGTGTCTACAGGGGTTATGGCTACACCTTC; cdr3_aa: CSVYRGYGYTF
d_call: NA; v_call: TRBV4-3; j_call: TRBJ1-2; clone_size: NA; cdr3_nt: TGCGCCAGCAGCCAAGATGACACCGACGCCTTCAACTATGGCTACACCTTC; cdr3_aa: CASSQDDTDAFNYGYTF
d_call: NA; v_call: TRBV6-6; j_call: TRBJ1-1; clone_size: NA; cdr3_nt: TGTGCCAGCAGCCGCCGCGACACTGAAGCTTTCTTT; cdr3_aa: CASSRRDTEAFF
d_call: NA; v_call: TRBV7-7; j_call: TRBJ2-1; clone_size: few; cdr3_nt: TGTGCCAGCAGCTCAGGGTTGGAGAGGGGGAATGAGCAGTTCTTC; cdr3_aa: CASSSGLERGNEQFF
d_call: TRBD1; v_call: TRBV6-5; j_call: TRBJ2-7; clone_size: NA; cdr3_nt: TGTGCCAGCAGTTTCCGGACAGGGAGCTACGAGCAGTACTTC; cdr3_aa: CASSFRTGSYEQYF
d_call: NA; v_call: TRBV6-5; j_call: TRBJ2-1; clone_size: NA; cdr3_nt: TGTGCCAGCACGACCCCGTCGGGTGCCAATGAGCAGTTCTTC; cdr3_aa: CASTTPSGANEQFF